This TCR beta chain came from a study of control samples from healthy donors and cancer patients. The table came from immunoSEQ multiplex PCR; TCRdb's copy has only in-frame clones and leaves some out. The sample has about 120,000 clones, about nine tenths seen once. The receptor comes from a man between 35 and 55 years old in good health. The sequenced sample consisted of blood.

The DNA for the CDR3 is TGTGCCAGCAGACATAAAGAGGGGGGGTACACTGAAGCTTTCTTT. Translating gives CASRHKEGGYTEAFF. V usage is TRBV7-8 and J usage is TRBJ1-1; D perhaps matches TRBD1 (6 bases). V lost 6 bases, J lost 3 bases, and 17 bases lay in between. The CDR3 contains 15 residues. Per germline, CDR1 SGHVS and CDR2 FQNEAQ.